These 11 T cell receptor beta chains were sequenced from one sample in a study of T cells in Graves' hyperthyroidism and ophthalmopathy. Template material for amplifying TCR beta CDR3 regions consisted of RNA transcripts. HTBI primers drove first-round RT-PCR of the TCR CDR3. TCRdb re-analysed the multiplex PCR reads in MiXCR, keeping a single row per CDR3 protein. This table holds roughly 280,000 distinct CDR3 sequences, about 18% found once. Sample: blood. The source of these receptors is a woman aged 55-69 years with Graves' ophthalmopathy.

This clonotype showed up just a few times. The chain combines TRBV6-1 with TRBJ2-1; 8 bases are a match to TRBD2. CDR3 length: 15 residues. Germline CDR1 is MNHNS and CDR2 is SASEGT. V gave up 7 bases and J gave up 5 bases; unmatched junction bases: 10. The CDR3 DNA sequence: TGTGCCAGCAAAGGGGCACTAGCGGTAGACAATGAGCAGTTCTTC. It yields the protein CASKGALAVDNEQFF.

The V and J genes are TRBV16 and TRBJ2-5; D unresolved. Germline V CDR1 and CDR2: KGHSY, FQNENV. The length of the CDR3 is 14 residues. The V and J ends lost 1 base and 5 bases respectively, with 11 bases between them. The CDR3 DNA sequence: TGTGCCAGCAGCCAATTAGAGCTTCAGGAGACCCAGTACTTC. This translates into CASSQLELQETQYF.

The sample holds many counts of this clonotype. The gene calls are TRBV11-2 and TRBJ2-7; no reliable D call. Trimming shortened V by 3 bases and J by 0 bases, and 9 bases separated the two germline ends. Germline values: CDR1 SGHAT, CDR2 FQNNGV. This CDR3 contains 14 residues. In nucleotides, the CDR3 is TGTGCCAGCAGCTTGCTAGTGAGCTCCTACGAGCAGTACTTC. It specifies CASSLLVSSYEQYF. Variable domain in full (rest from reference TRBV11-2 and TRBJ2-7): EAGVAQSPRYKIIEKRQSVAFWCNPISGHATLYWYQQILGQGPKLLIQFQNNGVVDDSQLPKDRFSAERLKGVDSTLKIQPAKLEDSAVYLCASSLLVSSYEQYFGPGTRLTVT.

This clonotype was seen ten or more times. The chain carries TRBV12-3 or TRBV12-4 and TRBJ2-3, with 13 bases fitting TRBD2. The junction had 12 bases not matched to a gene; V was cut back by 5 bases and J by 4 bases. The CDR3 runs 18 residues. The CDR3 region has the DNA TGTGCCAGCAGTCTTCCTGGACTAGCGGGGGCGGCGGCAGATACGCAGTATTTT. It encodes CASSLPGLAGAAADTQYF.

Only a few counts were recorded for this clonotype. The chain recombines TRBV20-1 with TRBJ1-1; D remains unclear. There are 13 residues in the CDR3. Trimming pared 2 bases from V and 0 bases from J, leaving 7 bases between. The germline V gene has CDR1 DFQATT and CDR2 SNEGSKA (reference sequence). The DNA of the CDR3 is TGCAGTGCTAGAACAAGGTTGAACACTGAAGCTTTCTTT. This sequence encodes CSARTRLNTEAFF.

This clonotype has a count of ten or more. This sequence joins TRBV28 and TRBJ2-7; D may be TRBD1 (6 bases). Germline-derived CDR1 and CDR2 are MDHEN and SYDVKM. The ends were cut back, 3 bases at V and 6 bases at J, with 21 bases in the middle. The CDR3 consists of 16 residues. The CDR3 loop is CASSLTGHVPLGEQYF. CDR3 DNA sequence: TGTGCCAGCAGTTTGACAGGCCACGTACCCTTGGGCGAGCAGTACTTC.

The J gene is TRBJ2-4, the V gene TRBV5-6; TRBD2 might be the D (6 bases). Per the germline V gene, CDR1 is SGHDT and CDR2 is YYEEEE. The CDR3 contains 16 residues. Trimming pared 0 bases from V and 6 bases from J, leaving 16 bases between. The CDR3 DNA is TGTGCCAGCAGCTTGGCCTTCGGGGGAGCGGTAAACATTCAGTACTTC. Amino acids: CASSLAFGGAVNIQYF. The full variable domain, its missing parts supplied by reference TRBV5-6 and TRBJ2-4, is DAGVTQSPTHLIKTRGQQVTLRCSPKSGHDTVSWYQQALGQGPQFIFQYYEEEERQRGNFPDRFSGHQFPNYSSELNVNALLLGDSALYLCASSLAFGGAVNIQYFGAGTRLSVL.

The rearrangement links TRBV18 to TRBJ1-1, with D hard to call. This CDR3 has 14 amino acids. Trimming took off 2 bases at V and 0 bases at J, with 7 bases between the two ends. CDR1 is KGHSH, CDR2 LQKENI, per germline. CDR3 DNA: TGTGCCAGCTCACCAACCTCCATGAACACTGAAGCTTTCTTT. It is translated as CASSPTSMNTEAFF.

This clonotype was detected ten times or more. The chain is built from TRBV5-6 and TRBJ1-5, with 10 nucleotides matching TRBD1. Germline V gene sequence: CDR1 SGHDT, CDR2 YYEEEE. This CDR3 is built from 17 residues. V was pared by 3 bases and J by 4 bases, with 10 bases of the junction left unmatched. The CDR3 reads CASSWRGTGVTNQPQHF. CDR3 in DNA: TGTGCCAGCAGCTGGCGGGGGACAGGGGTGACAAATCAGCCCCAGCATTTT.

This clonotype has ten or more counts. V and J are TRBV20-1 and TRBJ1-4, with TRBD1 matching 9 bases. V lost 1 base and J lost 12; bases outside the gene matches: 6. The CDR3 spans 13 residues. Germline V gene data show CDR1 as DFQATT and CDR2 as SNEGSKA (reference sequence). CDR3 loop: CSARAGQGQELFF. CDR3 DNA: TGCAGTGCTAGAGCTGGACAGGGGCAAGAACTGTTTTTT.

This clonotype occurred many times. The V call is TRBV2, the J call TRBJ1-2; no reliable D call. Trimming shortened V by 3 bases and J by 1 base, and 15 bases separated the two germline ends. Looked up from germline, CDR1 is SNHLY and CDR2 is FYNNEI. The CDR3 spans 16 residues. The CDR3 sequence is CASSEAEASYNYGYTF. Here the CDR3 DNA reads TGTGCCAGCAGTGAGGCGGAGGCTTCGTATAACTATGGCTACACCTTC.